This TCR beta chain was identified in a study of blood T cell repertoires in COVID-19. The germline V and J ends were trimmed by 0 bases and 5 bases, with 8 bases remaining between them. The CDR3 contains 14 residues. CDR1 is SNHLY and CDR2 is FYNNEI in the germline V gene. Libraries were prepared by immunoSEQ multiplex PCR; TCRdb keeps only in-frame clonotypes and omits some of them. Of tens of thousands of clones in the sample, roughly 90% were seen once. The sequence was collected from a man between 65 and 85 years old with active COVID-19. The gene calls are TRBV2 and TRBJ1-5; no firm D call. The sample taken for sequencing was peripheral blood. This CDR3 is CASSEARVYQPQHF. CDR3 sequence (DNA): TGTGCCAGCAGTGAAGCGCGAGTCTATCAGCCCCAGCATTTT.